Shown below are 18 T cell receptor beta chains from a single sample sequenced in a study of blood T cell repertoires in COVID-19. Here immunoSEQ multiplex PCR was the method, and the copy in TCRdb shows in-frame clones only, minus some. Of approximately 70,000 clones listed, roughly nine tenths are singletons. The sequenced sample was peripheral blood. These receptor sequences come from a man aged 45-65 years with COVID-19, enrolled during active disease.

This chain connects TRBV3-1 (or the pseudogene TRBV3-2) to TRBJ2-7; D unresolved. V was cut by 8 bases and J by 2 bases, with 13 bases left in between. The CDR3 has 13 amino acids. Germline V gene sequence: CDR1 LGHDT, CDR2 YNNKEL (reference sequence). The CDR3 sequence: CASETKETYEQYF. The CDR3 DNA is TGTGCCAGCGAGACAAAAGAGACCTACGAGCAGTACTTC.

The rearrangement links TRBV29-1 to TRBJ1-1; no clear D. Germline values: CDR1 SQVTM, CDR2 ANQGSEA. Trimming left V 0 bases short and J 5 bases short, with 4 bases between. This CDR3 contains 11 residues. CDR3 amino acids: CSVEDITEAFF. The CDR3, as DNA: TGCAGCGTTGAAGATATTACTGAAGCTTTCTTT.

The rearrangement joins TRBV7-2 to TRBJ1-4; D unresolved. Germline assignment: CDR1 SGHTA and CDR2 FQGNSA. Trimming left V 5 bases short and J 15 bases short, with 16 bases between. The CDR3 spans 12 residues. CDR3 sequence: CASSKGRGSMFF. CDR3 in DNA: TGTGCCAGCAGCAAGGGCCGGGGTTCGATGTTTTTT.

The V gene is TRBV11-2, the J gene TRBJ2-2, with 7 bases aligning to TRBD1. The CDR3 is 13 amino acids. Germline V gene data show CDR1 as SGHAT and CDR2 as FQNNGV. Trimming at V came to 5 bases and at J to 7 bases, leaving 4 bases not matched to a gene. CDR3 residues: CASSPRTGGELFF. DNA for the CDR3: TGTGCCAGCAGCCCCCGGACAGGCGGGGAGCTGTTTTTT.

The V and J genes are TRBV6-5 and TRBJ1-1; D unclear. The V gene's germline CDR1 is MNHEY and CDR2 SVGAGI. The CDR3 runs 13 residues. V was cut by 6 bases and J by 1 base, with 9 bases left in between. Written as DNA, the CDR3 is TGTGCCAGCAGGATACAAACGAACACTGAAGCTTTCTTT. It translates to CASRIQTNTEAFF.

This rearrangement joins TRBV4-3 to TRBJ1-1, with D tentatively TRBD1 (5 bases). Per germline, CDR1 LGHNA and CDR2 YSLEER. V was pared by 0 bases and J by 4 bases, with 24 bases between. This CDR3 spans 19 amino acids. The CDR3 loop reads CASSQDRDLVGKASTEAFF. CDR3 bases: TGCGCCAGCAGCCAAGACAGGGATTTAGTGGGGAAGGCGAGCACTGAAGCTTTCTTT.

The chain links TRBV4-1 to TRBJ1-6, with 7 bases identical to TRBD1. The germline CDR1 and CDR2 sequences are MGHRA and YSYEKL. The J segment lost 4 bases and the V segment lost 4 bases, leaving 13 bases of the junction unmatched. This CDR3 is built from 18 residues. CDR3 residues: CASSPQFPGQSYNSPLHF. In DNA form, the CDR3 reads TGCGCCAGCAGCCCTCAATTCCCGGGACAGTCGTATAATTCACCCCTCCACTTT.

The chain carries TRBV24-1 and TRBJ2-5, with D unclear. The germline CDR1 and CDR2 sequences are KGHDR and SFDVKD. V was cut by 4 bases and J by 2 bases, with 7 bases left in between. The CDR3 length is 13 residues. DNA of the CDR3: TGTGCCACCAGTGACCGGAGACAAGAGACCCAGTACTTC. Translation gives CATSDRRQETQYF.

The chain employs TRBV11-2 and TRBJ1-2; 7 bases are shared with TRBD1. The V gene end was trimmed by 2 bases and the J gene end by 2 bases; junction bases not matched to a gene: 5. Germline V gene data show CDR1 as SGHAT and CDR2 as FQNNGV. The CDR3 consists of 15 residues. CDR3 coding DNA: TGTGCCAGCAGCTTAACGCAGGGGGTAAACTATGGCTACACCTTC. Residues: CASSLTQGVNYGYTF.

This clone has only one observation. This specimen includes other DNA sequences encoding the same CDR3. This chain joins TRBV9 and TRBJ2-3; 7 bases are shared with TRBD1. The CDR3 loop spans 14 amino acids. V was pared by 3 bases and J by 2 bases, with 3 bases of the junction left unmatched. Germline V lookup: CDR1 SGDLS, CDR2 YYNGEE. The CDR3 DNA sequence: TGTGCCAGCAGCGGACAGGGTTCCACAGATACGCAGTATTTT. Translated: CASSGQGSTDTQYF.

The chain combines TRBV5-1 with TRBJ2-7, with D possibly TRBD2 on 6 matching bases. Germline CDR1 is SGHRS and CDR2 is YFSETQ. This CDR3 has 17 residues. Trimming left V 0 bases short and J 3 bases short, with 19 bases between. In DNA, the CDR3 is TGCGCCAGCAGCTTGGCCGGGGTTTCCGGGGGTAGCTACGAGCAGTACTTC. Its protein product is CASSLAGVSGGSYEQYF.

The chain carries TRBV7-9 and TRBJ2-2; perhaps TRBD1 as D (5 bases). This CDR3 has 15 residues. Germline values: CDR1 SEHNR, CDR2 FQNEAQ (reference sequence). V was pared by 5 bases and J by 7 bases, with 17 bases between. The CDR3 DNA reads TGTGCCAGCAGCCCACCCAGGGCTTCGGGCGGGGAGCTGTTTTTT. It translates to CASSPPRASGGELFF.

V gene TRBV24-1 combines with J gene TRBJ2-5; 12 nucleotides line up with TRBD1. Germline V CDR1 and CDR2: KGHDR, SFDVKD. This CDR3 spans 16 amino acids. With V trimmed by 4 bases and J by 3 bases, 5 bases remained unmatched. Here the CDR3 reads CATSEAGTGGKETQYF. DNA of the CDR3: TGTGCCACCAGTGAAGCCGGGACAGGGGGCAAAGAGACCCAGTACTTC.

This chain connects TRBV24-1 to TRBJ2-1, with D perhaps TRBD1 (8 bases). CDR1 and CDR2 from the germline V gene are KGHDR and SFDVKD. V was shortened by 9 bases and J by 9 bases, with 20 bases between the two germline ends. The CDR3 extends over 14 amino acids. The CDR3 nucleotides read TGTGCCACCGGGGGAGGGACAGGCACAGGTGAGCAGTTCTTC. This gives the protein CATGGGTGTGEQFF.

The rearrangement uses TRBV5-4 and TRBJ2-2, with 10 nucleotides matching TRBD1. The CDR3 has 15 residues. Germline values: CDR1 SGHNT, CDR2 YYREEE (reference sequence). The V gene end was trimmed by 5 bases and the J gene end by 3 bases; junction bases not matched to a gene: 4. Here the CDR3 reads CASRPGTGDTGELFF. Here the CDR3 DNA reads TGTGCCAGCAGGCCCGGGACAGGGGACACCGGGGAGCTGTTTTTT.

The J gene is TRBJ1-2, the V gene TRBV19; tentatively, D is TRBD1 (6 bases). Trimming left V 9 bases short and J 5 bases short, with 19 bases between. The CDR3 contains 14 residues. Germline CDR1 LNHDA, CDR2 SQIVND (reference sequence). DNA of the CDR3: TGTGCCAGCAATTCTACAGGGACGGGGTATGGCTACACCTTC. This gives the protein CASNSTGTGYGYTF.

The chain recombines TRBV10-3 with TRBJ2-3; 12 bases align to TRBD2. The CDR3 totals 16 residues. Germline V gene lookup returns CDR1 ENHRY and CDR2 SYGVKD. V shed 4 bases and J 0 bases; nucleotides not matched to a gene: 2. DNA of the CDR3: TGTGCCATCAGTGCCGGGACTAGCGGGAGCACAGATACGCAGTATTTT. Amino acid sequence: CAISAGTSGSTDTQYF.

This clone was detected only a few times. The rearrangement uses TRBV7-2 and TRBJ2-7, with D unresolved. V dropped 3 bases and J dropped 2 bases, with 8 bases sitting between them. The germline V gene has CDR1 SGHTA and CDR2 FQGNSA. The CDR3 runs 13 residues. The CDR3 nucleotides are TGTGCCAGCAGCTTCCCCCAAACCTACGAGCAGTACTTC. Amino acid sequence: CASSFPQTYEQYF.